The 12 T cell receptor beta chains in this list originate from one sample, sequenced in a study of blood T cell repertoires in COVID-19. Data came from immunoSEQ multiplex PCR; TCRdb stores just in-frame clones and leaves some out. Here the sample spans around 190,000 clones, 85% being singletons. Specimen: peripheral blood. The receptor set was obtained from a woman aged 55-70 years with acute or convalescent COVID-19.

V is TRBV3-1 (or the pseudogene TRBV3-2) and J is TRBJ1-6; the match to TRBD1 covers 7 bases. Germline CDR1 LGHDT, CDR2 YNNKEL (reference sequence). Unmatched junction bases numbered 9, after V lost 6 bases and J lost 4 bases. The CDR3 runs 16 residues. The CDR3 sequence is CASRRQGGGYNSPLHF. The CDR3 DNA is TGTGCCAGCAGGCGGCAGGGGGGAGGATATAATTCACCCCTCCACTTT.

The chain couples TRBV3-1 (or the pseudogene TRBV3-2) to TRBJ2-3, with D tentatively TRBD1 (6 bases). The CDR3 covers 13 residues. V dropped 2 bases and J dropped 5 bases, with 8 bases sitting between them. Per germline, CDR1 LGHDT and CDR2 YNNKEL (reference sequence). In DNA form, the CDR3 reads TGTGCCAGCAGCCAACGAGGGGGAGATACGCAGTATTTT. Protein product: CASSQRGGDTQYF.

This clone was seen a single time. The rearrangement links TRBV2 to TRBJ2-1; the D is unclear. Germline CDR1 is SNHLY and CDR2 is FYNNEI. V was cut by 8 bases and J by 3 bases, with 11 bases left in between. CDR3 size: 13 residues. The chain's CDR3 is CASSRLLYNEQFF. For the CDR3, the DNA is TGTGCCAGCTCCAGACTCCTCTACAATGAGCAGTTCTTC.

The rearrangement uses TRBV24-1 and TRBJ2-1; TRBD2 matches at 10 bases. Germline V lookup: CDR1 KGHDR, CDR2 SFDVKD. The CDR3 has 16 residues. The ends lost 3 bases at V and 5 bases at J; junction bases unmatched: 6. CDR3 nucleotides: TGTGCCACCAGTGATACCCTAGCGGGAGCGAACAATGAGCAGTTCTTC. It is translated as CATSDTLAGANNEQFF.

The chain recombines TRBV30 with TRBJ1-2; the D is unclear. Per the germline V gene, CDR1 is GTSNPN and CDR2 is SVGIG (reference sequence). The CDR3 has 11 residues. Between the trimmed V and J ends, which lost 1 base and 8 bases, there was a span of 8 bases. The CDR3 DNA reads TGTGCCTGGAGTGCCGGGGTCGGCTACACCTTC. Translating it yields CAWSAGVGYTF.

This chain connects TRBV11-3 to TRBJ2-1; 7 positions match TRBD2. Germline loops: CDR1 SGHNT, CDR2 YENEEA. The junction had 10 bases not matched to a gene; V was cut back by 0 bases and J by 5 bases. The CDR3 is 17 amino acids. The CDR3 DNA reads TGTGCCAGCAGCTTAGACCTGAGGGAGGGTGCGGACAATGAGCAGTTCTTC. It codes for CASSLDLREGADNEQFF.

The CDR3 reads CASSLGGTNGQLFF. CDR3 bases: TGTGCCAGCAGCTTAGGTGGGACTAACGGCCAGCTGTTTTTT. The rearrangement links TRBV11-2 to TRBJ2-2, with 7 positions matching TRBD2. The CDR3 loop spans 14 amino acids. Trimming cost V 1 base and J 12 bases; bases outside gene matches: 8. Germline lookup yields CDR1 SGHAT and CDR2 FQNNGV. Supplemented by reference TRBV11-2 and TRBJ2-2, the full variable domain reads EAGVAQSPRYKIIEKRQSVAFWCNPISGHATLYWYQQILGQGPKLLIQFQNNGVVDDSQLPKDRFSAERLKGVDSTLKIQPAKLEDSAVYLCASSLGGTNGQLFFGEGSRLTVL.

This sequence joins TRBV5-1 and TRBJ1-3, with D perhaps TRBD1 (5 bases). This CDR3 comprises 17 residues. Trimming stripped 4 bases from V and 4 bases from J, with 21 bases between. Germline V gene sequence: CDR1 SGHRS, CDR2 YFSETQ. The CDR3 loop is CASSAGGGTVSGNTIYF. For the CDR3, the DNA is TGCGCCAGCAGCGCCGGAGGAGGGACCGTCTCGGGAAACACCATATATTTT.

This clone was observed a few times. The CDR3 DNA follows: TGTGCCAGCAGCTTCAATACAGGCTCCTACGAGCAGTACTTC. Amino acids: CASSFNTGSYEQYF. J is TRBJ2-7 and V is TRBV13; perhaps TRBD1 as D (5 bases). The CDR3 runs 14 residues. CDR1 is PRHDT, CDR2 FYEKMQ, per germline (reference sequence). Trimming stripped 3 bases from V and 0 bases from J, with 9 bases between.

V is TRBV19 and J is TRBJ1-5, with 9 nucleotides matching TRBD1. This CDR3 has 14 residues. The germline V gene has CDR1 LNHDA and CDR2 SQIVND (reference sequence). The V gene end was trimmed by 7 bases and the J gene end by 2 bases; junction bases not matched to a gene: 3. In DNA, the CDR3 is TGTGCCAGTACGGGACAGGGAGGCAATCAGCCCCAGCATTTT. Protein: CASTGQGGNQPQHF.

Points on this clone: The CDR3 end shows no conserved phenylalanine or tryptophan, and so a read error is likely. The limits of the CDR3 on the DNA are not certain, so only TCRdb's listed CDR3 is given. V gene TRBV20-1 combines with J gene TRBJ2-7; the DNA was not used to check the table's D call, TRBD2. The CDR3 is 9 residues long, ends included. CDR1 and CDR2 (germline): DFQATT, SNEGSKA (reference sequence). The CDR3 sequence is CSARDPVDY.

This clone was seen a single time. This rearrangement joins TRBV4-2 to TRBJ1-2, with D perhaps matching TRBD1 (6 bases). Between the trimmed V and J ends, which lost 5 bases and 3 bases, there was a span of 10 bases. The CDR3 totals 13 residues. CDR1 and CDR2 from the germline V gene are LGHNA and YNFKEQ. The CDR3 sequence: CASSSQGDYGYTF. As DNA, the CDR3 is TGTGCCAGCAGCTCACAGGGTGACTATGGCTACACCTTC.